This T cell receptor beta chain was retrieved from a study of T cells in pancreatic ductal adenocarcinoma. Study outcomes and limitations: Enrichment of CD45RO+ effector over naive T cells in tumors may bias clonality.

For this clone: Antigen specificity is unknown.

No neoadjuvant therapy was given to the selected pancreatic ductal adenocarcinoma patients before their surgery. J was trimmed by 5 bases and V by 6 bases; bases with no gene match: 2. In germline, CDR1 is MNHNS, CDR2 SASEGT. This CDR3 comprises 13 residues. Sequencing was performed with immunoSEQ multiplex PCR; in TCRdb, only in-frame clones are kept and a portion is missing. The table has 9,000 to 15,000 clones, more than 80% seen once. This sequence was found in a human donor with pancreatic ductal adenocarcinoma. The chain employs TRBV6-1 and TRBJ2-5, with 11 bases aligning to TRBD1. Sequences were obtained from PBMCs. Written as DNA, the CDR3 is TGTGCCAGCAGGGACAGGGGGCCCGAGACCCAGTACTTC. This gives the protein CASRDRGPETQYF.